The 10 T cell receptor beta chains given below trace back to one sample, sequenced in a study of Graves' ophthalmopathy and Graves' hyperthyroidism. RNA transcripts were the source from which TCR beta CDR3 regions were amplified. An initial RT-PCR round employing HTBI primers preceded a second-round multiplex PCR. TCRdb used MiXCR to reprocess the multiplex PCR reads, holding one entry per CDR3 protein. Seen here are about 600,000 distinct CDR3 sequences, approximately 35% observed once, and the top ten hold roughly 4.5%. What was sequenced was peripheral blood or thyroid tissue (not recorded which). The receptors shown here come from an adult man with Graves' hyperthyroidism.

This clonotype was seen a few times. V and J are TRBV6-6 and TRBJ1-1, with D possibly being TRBD1 (6 bases). Trimming shortened V by 7 bases and J by 4 bases, and 13 bases separated the two germline ends. Germline-derived CDR1 and CDR2 are MNHNY and SVGAGI (reference sequence). CDR3 size: 13 residues. The CDR3 coding sequence is TGTGCCAGCAATATACAGGGAACCACTGAAGCTTTCTTT. This gives the protein CASNIQGTTEAFF.

This sequence joins TRBV5-1 and TRBJ1-5; the match to TRBD1 covers 9 bases. V dropped 1 base and J dropped 11; count of bases not matched to a gene: 7. Germline CDR1 is SGHRS and CDR2 is YFSETQ. The CDR3 is made up of 14 amino acids. The CDR3 DNA is TGCGCCAGCAGCTTGACAGGGGGCAGCGAGACCCAGCATTTT. Its protein is CASSLTGGSETQHF.

The genes are TRBV2 and TRBJ2-7; maybe TRBD2 (5 bases). The J call could be wrong; TRBJ2-1 is a better fit for the DNA end. Germline V gene sequence: CDR1 SNHLY, CDR2 FYNNEI. This CDR3 has 14 residues. CDR3 DNA sequence: TGTGCCAGCTTCGGATCCGGGATAGAGTACGAGCAGTTCTTC. Encoded protein: CASFGSGIEYEQFF.

The chain is built from TRBV2 and TRBJ2-5; D uncertain. This CDR3 contains 16 residues. Between the trimmed V and J ends, which lost 6 bases and 3 bases, there was a span of 20 bases. CDR1 and CDR2 from the germline V gene are SNHLY and FYNNEI. The CDR3 bases are TGTGCCAGCAGCCAAGGTTTGAGAGGTAGGGAAGAGACCCAGTACTTC. It specifies CASSQGLRGREETQYF.

This clonotype was observed a handful of times. The chain employs TRBV7-8 and TRBJ1-5, with D maybe TRBD1 (5 bases). With 4 bases removed from V and 0 bases from J, the gap between germline ends came to 13 bases. CDR3 length: 16 residues. The germline CDR1 and CDR2 sequences are SGHVS and FQNEAQ. In DNA form, the CDR3 reads TGTGCCAGCAGCTCCGACAGTGCCTATAGCAATCAGCCCCAGCATTTT. Encoded protein: CASSSDSAYSNQPQHF. The full variable domain, completed using reference TRBV7-8 and TRBJ1-5, is GAGVSQSPRYKVAKRGQDVALRCDPISGHVSLFWYQQALGQGPEFLTYFQNEAQLDKSGLPSDRFFAERPEGSVSTLKIQRTQQEDSAVYLCASSSDSAYSNQPQHFGDGTRLSIL.

This chain connects TRBV6-1 to TRBJ2-7; D unresolved. The CDR3 length is 8 residues. CDR1 and CDR2 (germline): MNHNS, SASEGT. The germline V and J ends were trimmed by 8 bases and 6 bases, with 2 bases remaining between them. CDR3 DNA: TGTGCCAGCGGCGAGCAGTACTTC. It is translated as CASGEQYF.

This clonotype was recorded many times. The V and J genes are TRBV20-1 and TRBJ1-2, with unresolved D. Trimming stripped 5 bases from V and 1 base from J, with 20 bases between. Germline loops: CDR1 DFQATT, CDR2 SNEGSKA (reference sequence). The CDR3 is 16 residues long. For the CDR3, the DNA is TGCAGTGCTGACCTCGGGAGAAATACAGATAACTATGGCTACACCTTC. Translating gives CSADLGRNTDNYGYTF.

The rearrangement joins TRBV7-9 to TRBJ2-7; possible D gene TRBD1, 7 bases. Germline V gene data show CDR1 as SEHNR and CDR2 as FQNEAQ (reference sequence). V was pared by 1 base and J by 3 bases, with 13 bases between. The CDR3 runs to 15 residues. DNA for the CDR3: TGTGCCAGCAGCTTAGGGGCCAGGGGGGACTACGAGCAGTACTTC. Translation: CASSLGARGDYEQYF.

The gene calls are TRBV15 and TRBJ1-5; D unclear. CDR3 length equals 9 residues. Germline V gives CDR1 LNHNV, CDR2 YYDKDF (reference sequence). With 5 bases removed from V and 13 bases from J, the gap between germline ends came to 6 bases. CDR3 residues: CATSWGQHF. The CDR3 DNA is TGTGCCACCAGCTGGGGACAGCATTTT.

The rearrangement links TRBV27 to TRBJ1-2; TRBD1 agrees at 9 bases. The CDR3 runs 17 residues. Trimming removed 5 bases from V and 3 bases from J; junction bases left unmatched: 13. CDR1 is MNHEY and CDR2 is SMNVEV in the germline V gene (reference sequence). CDR3 sequence (DNA): TGTGCCAGCAGTCTCACTCCAAACAGGGGGCGCGACTATGGCTACACCTTC. Protein: CASSLTPNRGRDYGYTF.